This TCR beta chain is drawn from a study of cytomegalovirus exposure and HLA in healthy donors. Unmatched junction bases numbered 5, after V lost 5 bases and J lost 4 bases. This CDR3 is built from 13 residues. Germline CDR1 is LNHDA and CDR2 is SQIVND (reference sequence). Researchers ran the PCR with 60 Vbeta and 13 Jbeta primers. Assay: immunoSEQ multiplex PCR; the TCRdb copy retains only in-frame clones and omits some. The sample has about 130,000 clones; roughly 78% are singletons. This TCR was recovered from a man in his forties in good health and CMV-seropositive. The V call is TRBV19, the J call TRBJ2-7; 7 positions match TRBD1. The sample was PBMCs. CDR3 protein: CASSPGQAYEQYF. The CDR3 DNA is TGTGCCAGTAGTCCCGGACAGGCTTACGAGCAGTACTTC.